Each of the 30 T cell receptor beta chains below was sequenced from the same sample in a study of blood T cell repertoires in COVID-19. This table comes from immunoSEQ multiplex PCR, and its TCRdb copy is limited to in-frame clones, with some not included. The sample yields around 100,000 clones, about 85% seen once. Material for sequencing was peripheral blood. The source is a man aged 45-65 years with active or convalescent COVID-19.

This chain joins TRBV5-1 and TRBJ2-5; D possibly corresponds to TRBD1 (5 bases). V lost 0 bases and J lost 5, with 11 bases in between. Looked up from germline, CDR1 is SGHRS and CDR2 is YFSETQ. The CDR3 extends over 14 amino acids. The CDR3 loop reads CASSLVGQHETQYF. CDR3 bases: TGCGCCAGCAGCTTGGTAGGACAACACGAGACCCAGTACTTC.

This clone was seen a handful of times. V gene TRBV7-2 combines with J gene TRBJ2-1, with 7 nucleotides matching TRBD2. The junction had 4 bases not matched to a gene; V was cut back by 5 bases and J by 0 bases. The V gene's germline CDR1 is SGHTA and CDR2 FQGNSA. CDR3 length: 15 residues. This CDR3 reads CASSAGTISYNEQFF. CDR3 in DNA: TGTGCCAGCAGCGCCGGGACTATCTCCTACAATGAGCAGTTCTTC.

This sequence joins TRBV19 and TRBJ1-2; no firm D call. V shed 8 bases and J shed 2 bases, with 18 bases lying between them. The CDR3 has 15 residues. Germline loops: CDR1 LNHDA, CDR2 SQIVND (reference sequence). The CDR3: CASGRSQRRNYGYTF. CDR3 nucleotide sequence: TGTGCCAGTGGTAGGAGTCAGAGGAGGAACTATGGCTACACCTTC.

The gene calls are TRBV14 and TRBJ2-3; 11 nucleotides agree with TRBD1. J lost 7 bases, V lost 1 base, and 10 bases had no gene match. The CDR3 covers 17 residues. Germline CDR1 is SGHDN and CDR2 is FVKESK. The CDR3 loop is CASSQGLRTGGLNTQYF. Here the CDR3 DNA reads TGTGCCAGCAGCCAAGGTTTAAGGACAGGGGGCTTGAATACGCAGTATTTT.

The CDR3 DNA reads TGTGCCAGCAGTTCGGGGGGGCTCTATCAGCCCCAGCATTTT. It specifies CASSSGGLYQPQHF. V is TRBV6-5 and J is TRBJ1-5; D perhaps matches TRBD1 (6 bases). CDR3 length: 14 amino acids. Deletions cut 4 bases from V and 5 bases from J, with 12 bases between. In germline, CDR1 is MNHEY, CDR2 SVGAGI.

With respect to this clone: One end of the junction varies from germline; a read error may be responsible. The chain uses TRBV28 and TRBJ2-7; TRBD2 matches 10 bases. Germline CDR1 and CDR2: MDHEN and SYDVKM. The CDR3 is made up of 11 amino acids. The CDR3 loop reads CASSSPGLALF. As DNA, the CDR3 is TGTGCCAGCAGTTCCCCGGGACTAGCGCTTTTC.

The CDR3 loop is CASSLEEGTHEQYF. The DNA of the CDR3 is TGCGCCAGCAGCCTAGAGGAGGGGACCCACGAGCAGTACTTC. The chain links TRBV5-1 to TRBJ2-7; D possibly corresponds to TRBD2 (6 bases). Germline values: CDR1 SGHRS, CDR2 YFSETQ. The CDR3 extends over 14 amino acids. V was pared by 4 bases and J by 5 bases, with 16 bases between.

The CDR3 sequence is CASSQQGTGNTEAFF. The CDR3 DNA is TGTGCCAGCAGCCAACAGGGGACAGGGAACACTGAAGCTTTCTTT. The chain is built from TRBV16 and TRBJ1-1; TRBD1 agrees at 8 bases. Germline V lookup: CDR1 KGHSY, CDR2 FQNENV. The CDR3 runs to 15 residues. The V segment lost 2 bases and the J segment 1 base; nucleotides outside the gene matches: 3.

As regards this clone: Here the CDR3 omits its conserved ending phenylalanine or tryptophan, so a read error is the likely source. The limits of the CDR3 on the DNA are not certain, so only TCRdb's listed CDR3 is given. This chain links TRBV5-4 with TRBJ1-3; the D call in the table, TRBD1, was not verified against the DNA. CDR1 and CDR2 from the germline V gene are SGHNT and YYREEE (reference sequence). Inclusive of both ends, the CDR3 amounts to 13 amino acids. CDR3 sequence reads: CASSLGDNETPMV.

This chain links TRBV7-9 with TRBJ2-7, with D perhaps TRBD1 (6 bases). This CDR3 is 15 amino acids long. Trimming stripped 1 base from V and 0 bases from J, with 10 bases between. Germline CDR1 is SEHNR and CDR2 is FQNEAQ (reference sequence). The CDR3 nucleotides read TGTGCCAGCAGCTTAGACAGGGTATACTCCTACGAGCAGTACTTC. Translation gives CASSLDRVYSYEQYF.

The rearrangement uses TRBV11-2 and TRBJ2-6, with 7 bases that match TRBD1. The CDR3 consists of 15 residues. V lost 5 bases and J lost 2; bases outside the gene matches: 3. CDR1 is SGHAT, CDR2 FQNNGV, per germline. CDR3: CASSTQGAGANVLTF. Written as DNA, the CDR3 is TGTGCCAGCAGCACCCAGGGGGCTGGGGCCAACGTCCTGACTTTC.

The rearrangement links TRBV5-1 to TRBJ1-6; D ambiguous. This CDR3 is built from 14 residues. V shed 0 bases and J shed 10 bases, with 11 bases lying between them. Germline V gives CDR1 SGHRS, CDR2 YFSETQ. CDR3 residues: CASSLATAPSPLHF. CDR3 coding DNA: TGCGCCAGCAGCTTGGCTACTGCGCCATCACCCCTCCACTTT.

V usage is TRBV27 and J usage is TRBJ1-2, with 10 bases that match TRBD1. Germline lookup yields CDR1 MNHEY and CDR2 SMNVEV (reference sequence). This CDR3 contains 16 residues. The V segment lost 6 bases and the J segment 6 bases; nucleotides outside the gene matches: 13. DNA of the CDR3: TGTGCCAGCAGGCAAACACCGGGACAGGGGCCCCATGGCTACACCTTC. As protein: CASRQTPGQGPHGYTF.

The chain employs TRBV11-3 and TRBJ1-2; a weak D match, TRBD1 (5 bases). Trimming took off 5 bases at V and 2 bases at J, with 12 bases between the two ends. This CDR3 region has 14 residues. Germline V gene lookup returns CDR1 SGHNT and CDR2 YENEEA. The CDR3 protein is CASSLGAGNYGYTF. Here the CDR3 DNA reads TGTGCCAGCAGCCTAGGGGCAGGGAACTATGGCTACACCTTC.

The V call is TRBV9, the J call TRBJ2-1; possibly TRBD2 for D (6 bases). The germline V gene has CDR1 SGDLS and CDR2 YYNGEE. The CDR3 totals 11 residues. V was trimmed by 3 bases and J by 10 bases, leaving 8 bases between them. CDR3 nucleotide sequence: TGTGCCAGCAGCGACCGGGGGGAGCAGTTCTTC. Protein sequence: CASSDRGEQFF.

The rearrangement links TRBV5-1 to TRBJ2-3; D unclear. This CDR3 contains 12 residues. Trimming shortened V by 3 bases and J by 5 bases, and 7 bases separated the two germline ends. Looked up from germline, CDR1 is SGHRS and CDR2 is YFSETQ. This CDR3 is CASSSRGDTQYF. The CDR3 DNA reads TGCGCCAGCAGCTCGAGAGGAGATACGCAGTATTTT. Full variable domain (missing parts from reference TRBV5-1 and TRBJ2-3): KAGVTQTPRYLIKTRGQQVTLSCSPISGHRSVSWYQQTPGQGLQFLFEYFSETQRNKGNFPGRFSGRQFSNSRSEMNVSTLELGDSALYLCASSSRGDTQYFGPGTRLTVL.

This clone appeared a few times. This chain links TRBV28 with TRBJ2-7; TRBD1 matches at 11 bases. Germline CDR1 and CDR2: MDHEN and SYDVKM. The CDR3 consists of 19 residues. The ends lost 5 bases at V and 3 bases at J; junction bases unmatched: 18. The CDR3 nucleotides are TGTGCCAGCAGTCCCCCGAATGGTGAGGACAGGGGGCGACGCTACGAGCAGTACTTC. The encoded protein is CASSPPNGEDRGRRYEQYF.

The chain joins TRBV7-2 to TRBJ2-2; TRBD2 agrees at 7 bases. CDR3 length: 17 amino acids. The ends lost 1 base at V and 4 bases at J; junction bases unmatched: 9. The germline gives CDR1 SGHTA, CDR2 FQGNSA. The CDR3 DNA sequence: TGTGCCAGCAGCTTAGTTGGGCTAGCGGCAGGCACCGGGGAGCTGTTTTTT. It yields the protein CASSLVGLAAGTGELFF.

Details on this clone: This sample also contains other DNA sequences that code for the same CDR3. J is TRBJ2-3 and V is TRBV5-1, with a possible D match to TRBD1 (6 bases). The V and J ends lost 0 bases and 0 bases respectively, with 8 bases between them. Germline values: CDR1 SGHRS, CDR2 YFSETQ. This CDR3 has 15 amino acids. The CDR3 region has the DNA TGCGCCAGCAGCTTGGGTGGACAGAGCACAGATACGCAGTATTTT. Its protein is CASSLGGQSTDTQYF.

CDR3 loop: CASSMYGLSYEQYF. In DNA, the CDR3 is TGTGCCAGCAGTATGTACGGACTCTCCTACGAGCAGTACTTC. The V and J genes are TRBV28 and TRBJ2-7, with D perhaps matching TRBD2 (5 bases). The V and J ends lost 5 bases and 0 bases respectively, with 11 bases between them. The germline gives CDR1 MDHEN, CDR2 SYDVKM. CDR3 size: 14 residues.

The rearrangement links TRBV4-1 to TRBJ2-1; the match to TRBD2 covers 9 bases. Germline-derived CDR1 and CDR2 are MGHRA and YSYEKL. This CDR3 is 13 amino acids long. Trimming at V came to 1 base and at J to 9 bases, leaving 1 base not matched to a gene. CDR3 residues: CASSQGLAVEQFF. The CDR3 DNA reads TGCGCCAGCAGCCAAGGACTAGCGGTTGAGCAGTTCTTC.

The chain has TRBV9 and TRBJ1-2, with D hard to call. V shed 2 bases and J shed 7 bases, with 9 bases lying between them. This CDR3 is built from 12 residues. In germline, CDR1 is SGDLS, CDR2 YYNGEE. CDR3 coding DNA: TGTGCCAGCAGCGTGGGCGCGCTTGGCTACACCTTC. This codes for CASSVGALGYTF.

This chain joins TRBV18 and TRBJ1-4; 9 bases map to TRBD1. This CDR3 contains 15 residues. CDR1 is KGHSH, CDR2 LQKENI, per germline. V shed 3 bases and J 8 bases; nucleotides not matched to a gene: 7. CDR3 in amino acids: CASSPSGTGYEKLFF. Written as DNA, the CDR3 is TGTGCCAGCTCACCTTCCGGGACAGGGTACGAAAAACTGTTTTTT.

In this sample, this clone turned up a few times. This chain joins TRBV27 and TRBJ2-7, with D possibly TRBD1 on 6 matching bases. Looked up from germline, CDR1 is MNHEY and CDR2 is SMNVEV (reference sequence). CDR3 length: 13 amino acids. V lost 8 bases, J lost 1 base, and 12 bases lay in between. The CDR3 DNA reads TGTGCCAGCTCGGACAGAAGTTCCTACGAGCAGTACTTC. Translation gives CASSDRSSYEQYF.

The CDR3 nucleotides read TGTGCCATCAGTGTGCGGGGTAGCGGGAAGGATGAGCAGTTCTTC. It is translated as CAISVRGSGKDEQFF. The V call is TRBV10-3, the J call TRBJ2-1, with 8 bases matching TRBD2. The germline V gene encodes CDR1 ENHRY and CDR2 SYGVKD. The CDR3 loop spans 15 amino acids. V lost 4 bases, J lost 8 bases, and 10 bases stayed unmatched.

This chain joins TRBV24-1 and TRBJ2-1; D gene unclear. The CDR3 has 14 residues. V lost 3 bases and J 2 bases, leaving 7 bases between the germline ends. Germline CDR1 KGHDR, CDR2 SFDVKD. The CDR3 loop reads CATSDVRAYNEQFF. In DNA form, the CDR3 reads TGTGCCACCAGTGATGTCCGGGCCTACAATGAGCAGTTCTTC.

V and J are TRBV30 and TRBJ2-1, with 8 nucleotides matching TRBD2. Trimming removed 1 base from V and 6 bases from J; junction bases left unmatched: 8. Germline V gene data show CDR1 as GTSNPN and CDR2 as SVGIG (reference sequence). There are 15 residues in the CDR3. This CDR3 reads CAWSGLAGRRNEQFF. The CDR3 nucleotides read TGTGCCTGGAGTGGATTAGCGGGGCGTCGCAATGAGCAGTTCTTC. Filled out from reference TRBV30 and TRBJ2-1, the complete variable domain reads SQTIHQWPATLVQPVGSPLSLECTVEGTSNPNLYWYRQAAGRGLQLLFYSVGIGQISSEVPQNLSASRPQDRQFILSSKKLLLSDSGFYLCAWSGLAGRRNEQFFGPGTRLTVL.

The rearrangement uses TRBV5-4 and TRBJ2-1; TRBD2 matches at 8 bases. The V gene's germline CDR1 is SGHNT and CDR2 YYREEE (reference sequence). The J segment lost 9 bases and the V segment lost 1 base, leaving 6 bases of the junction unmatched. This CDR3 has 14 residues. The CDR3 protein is CASSLSGLDSEQFF. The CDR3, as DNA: TGTGCCAGCAGCTTGTCGGGACTAGACAGTGAGCAGTTCTTC.

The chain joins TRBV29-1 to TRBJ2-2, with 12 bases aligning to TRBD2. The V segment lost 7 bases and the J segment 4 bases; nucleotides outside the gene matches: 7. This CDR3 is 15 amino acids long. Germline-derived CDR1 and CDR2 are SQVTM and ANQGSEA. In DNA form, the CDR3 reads TGCAGCGCGACTAGCGGGAGCCTCAGCACCGGGGAGCTGTTTTTT. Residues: CSATSGSLSTGELFF.

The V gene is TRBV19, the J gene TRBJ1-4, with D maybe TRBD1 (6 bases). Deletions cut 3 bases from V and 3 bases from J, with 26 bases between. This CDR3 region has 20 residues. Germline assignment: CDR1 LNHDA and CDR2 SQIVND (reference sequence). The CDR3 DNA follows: TGTGCCAGTAGTATCTTGATCGGACAGTACCCATTCGGGGCTAATGAAAAACTGTTTTTT. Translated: CASSILIGQYPFGANEKLFF.